This T cell receptor beta chain was recovered during a study of blood T cell repertoires in COVID-19. The V gene lost 4 bases and the J gene lost 6 bases, with 12 bases spanning the gap. The CDR3 is 14 amino acids. Germline CDR1 is SGHTA and CDR2 is FQGTGA. This table comes from immunoSEQ multiplex PCR, and its TCRdb copy is limited to in-frame clones, with some not included. The table has more than 250,000 clones, around 86% seen once. This chain links TRBV7-3 with TRBJ2-2, with D possibly being TRBD1 (6 bases). Sequencing input: PBMCs or T cells enriched from blood (not recorded which). This receptor was identified in a woman in her late teens or twenties who had recovered from COVID-19. The chain's CDR3 is CASSSLQGSGELFF. In DNA form, the CDR3 reads TGTGCCAGCAGCTCTCTACAGGGATCCGGGGAGCTGTTTTTT.